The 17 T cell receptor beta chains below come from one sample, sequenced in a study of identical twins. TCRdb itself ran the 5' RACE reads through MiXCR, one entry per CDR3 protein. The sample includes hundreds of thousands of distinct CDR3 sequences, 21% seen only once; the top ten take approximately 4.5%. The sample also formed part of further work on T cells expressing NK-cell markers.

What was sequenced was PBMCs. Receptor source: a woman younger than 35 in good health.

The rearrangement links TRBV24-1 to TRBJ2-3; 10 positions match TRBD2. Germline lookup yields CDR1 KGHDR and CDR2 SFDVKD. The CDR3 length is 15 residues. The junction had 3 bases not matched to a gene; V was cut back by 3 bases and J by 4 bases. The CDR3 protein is CATSDPGLASDTQYF. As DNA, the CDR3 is TGTGCCACCAGTGATCCGGGACTAGCGTCAGATACGCAGTATTTT.

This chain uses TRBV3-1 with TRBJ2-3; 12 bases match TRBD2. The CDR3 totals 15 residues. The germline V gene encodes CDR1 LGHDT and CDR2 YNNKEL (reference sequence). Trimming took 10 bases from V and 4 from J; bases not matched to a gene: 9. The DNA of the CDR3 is TGTGCCACCTGCCCTAGCGGGAGGGCCTCAGATACGCAGTATTTT. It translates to CATCPSGRASDTQYF.

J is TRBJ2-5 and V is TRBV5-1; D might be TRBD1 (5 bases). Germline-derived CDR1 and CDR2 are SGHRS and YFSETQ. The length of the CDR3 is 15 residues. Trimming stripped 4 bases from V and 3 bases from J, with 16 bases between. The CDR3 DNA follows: TGCGCCAGCAGCCTTCGGATAGGGGCCGAAGAGACCCAGTACTTC. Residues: CASSLRIGAEETQYF.

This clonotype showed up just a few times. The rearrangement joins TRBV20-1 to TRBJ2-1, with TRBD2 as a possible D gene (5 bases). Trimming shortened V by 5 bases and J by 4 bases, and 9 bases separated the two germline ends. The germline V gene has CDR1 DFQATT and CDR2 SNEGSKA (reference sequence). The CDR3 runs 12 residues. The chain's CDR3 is CSAVSGYNEQFF. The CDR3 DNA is TGCAGTGCTGTGAGCGGATACAATGAGCAGTTCTTC.

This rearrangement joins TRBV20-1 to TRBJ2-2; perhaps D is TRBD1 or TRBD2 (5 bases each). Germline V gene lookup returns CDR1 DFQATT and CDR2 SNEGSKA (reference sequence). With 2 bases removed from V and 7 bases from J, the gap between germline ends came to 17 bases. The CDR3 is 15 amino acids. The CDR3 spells CSARKTGTWGGELFF. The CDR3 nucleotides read TGCAGTGCTAGAAAAACGGGGACCTGGGGCGGGGAGCTGTTTTTT.

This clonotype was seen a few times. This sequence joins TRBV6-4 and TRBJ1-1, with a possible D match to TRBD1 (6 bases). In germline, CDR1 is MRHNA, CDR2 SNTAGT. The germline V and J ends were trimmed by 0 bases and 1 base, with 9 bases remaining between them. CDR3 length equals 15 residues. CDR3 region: CASSDSAGANTEAFF. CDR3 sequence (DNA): TGTGCCAGCAGTGACTCGGCAGGGGCGAACACTGAAGCTTTCTTT.

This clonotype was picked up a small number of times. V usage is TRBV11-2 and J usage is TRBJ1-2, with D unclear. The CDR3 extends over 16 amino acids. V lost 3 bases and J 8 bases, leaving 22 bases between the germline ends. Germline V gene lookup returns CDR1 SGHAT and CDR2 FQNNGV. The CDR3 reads CASSLGRGSRGEGYTF. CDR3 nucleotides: TGTGCCAGCAGCTTGGGTCGGGGATCTCGTGGAGAGGGCTACACCTTC.

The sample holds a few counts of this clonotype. The DNA for the CDR3 is TGTGCCAGCAGCTTAGGGGCCAGGGACAGGGACAATGAGCAGTTCTTC. Translated, it gives CASSLGARDRDNEQFF. V is TRBV7-2 and J is TRBJ2-1; 9 positions agree with TRBD1. Trimming at V came to 1 base and at J to 5 bases, leaving 6 bases not matched to a gene. Germline loops: CDR1 SGHTA, CDR2 FQGNSA. This CDR3 comprises 16 residues.

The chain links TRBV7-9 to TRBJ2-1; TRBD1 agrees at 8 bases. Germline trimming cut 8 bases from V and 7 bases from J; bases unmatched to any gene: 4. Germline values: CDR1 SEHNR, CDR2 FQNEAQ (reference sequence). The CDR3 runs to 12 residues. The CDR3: CASWTGRNEQFF. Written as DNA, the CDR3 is TGTGCCAGCTGGACAGGGAGGAATGAGCAGTTCTTC.

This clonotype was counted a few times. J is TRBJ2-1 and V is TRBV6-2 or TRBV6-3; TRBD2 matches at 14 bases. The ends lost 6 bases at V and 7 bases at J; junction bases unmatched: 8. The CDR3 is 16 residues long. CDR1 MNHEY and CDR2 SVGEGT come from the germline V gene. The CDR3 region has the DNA TGTGCCAGCAGAATGACTAGCGGGGGGGCCAGGAATGAGCAGTTCTTC. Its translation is CASRMTSGGARNEQFF.

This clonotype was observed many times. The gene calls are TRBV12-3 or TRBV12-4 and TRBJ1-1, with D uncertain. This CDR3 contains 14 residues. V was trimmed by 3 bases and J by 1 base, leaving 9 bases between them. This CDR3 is CASSFGDSNTEAFF. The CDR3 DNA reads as TGTGCCAGCAGTTTCGGGGATTCGAACACTGAAGCTTTCTTT.

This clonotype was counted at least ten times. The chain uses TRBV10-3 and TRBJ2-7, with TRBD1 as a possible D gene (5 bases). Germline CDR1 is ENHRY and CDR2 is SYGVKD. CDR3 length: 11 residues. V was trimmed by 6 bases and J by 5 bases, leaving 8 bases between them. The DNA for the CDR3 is TGTGCCATCAGGCAGACAGACGAGCAGTACTTC. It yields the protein CAIRQTDEQYF.

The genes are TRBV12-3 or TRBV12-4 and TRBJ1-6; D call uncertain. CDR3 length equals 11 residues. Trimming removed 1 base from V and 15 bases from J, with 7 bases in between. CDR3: CASSLGPVLHF. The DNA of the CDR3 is TGTGCCAGCAGTTTAGGGCCAGTCCTCCACTTT.

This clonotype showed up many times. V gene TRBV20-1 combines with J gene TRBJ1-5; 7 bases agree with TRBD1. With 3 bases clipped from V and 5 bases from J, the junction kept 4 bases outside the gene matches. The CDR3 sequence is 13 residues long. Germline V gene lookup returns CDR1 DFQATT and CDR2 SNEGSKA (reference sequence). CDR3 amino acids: CSASPGGDQPQHF. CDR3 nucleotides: TGCAGTGCTAGCCCAGGGGGGGATCAGCCCCAGCATTTT.

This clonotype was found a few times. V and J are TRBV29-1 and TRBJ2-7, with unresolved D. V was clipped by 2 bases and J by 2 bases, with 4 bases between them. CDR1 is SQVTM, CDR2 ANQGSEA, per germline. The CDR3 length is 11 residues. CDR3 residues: CSVELAYEQYF. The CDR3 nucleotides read TGCAGCGTTGAACTAGCCTACGAGCAGTACTTC.

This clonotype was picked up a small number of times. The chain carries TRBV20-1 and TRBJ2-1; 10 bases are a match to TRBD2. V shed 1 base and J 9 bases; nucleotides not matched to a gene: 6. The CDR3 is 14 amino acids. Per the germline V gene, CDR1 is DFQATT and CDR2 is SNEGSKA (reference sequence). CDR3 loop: CSARGTSGQGEQFF. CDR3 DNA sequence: TGCAGTGCTAGAGGGACTAGCGGTCAGGGTGAGCAGTTCTTC.

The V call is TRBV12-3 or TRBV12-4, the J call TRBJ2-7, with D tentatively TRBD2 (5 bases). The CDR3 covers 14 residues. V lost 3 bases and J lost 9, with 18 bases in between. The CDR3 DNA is TGTGCCAGCAGTTTGAGTCTAGCCACGCGCGGGCAGTACTTC. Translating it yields CASSLSLATRGQYF.